The rows below give T cell receptor beta chains drawn from one sample of a study of identical twins. TCRdb reprocessed the 5' RACE reads via MiXCR and lists one record per CDR3 protein. The sample holds more than 400,000 distinct CDR3 sequences, 13% to 15% seen once. These data were also reused for a study on yellow fever vaccine responses in identical twins.

What was sequenced was CD4+ T cells sorted from blood. These receptors originate from a woman aged 18-30 years in good health. Each CDR3 is given with its conserved first and last residue. D genes are given only for firm matches. Size tells how often a clone was seen (once, few, many) or the class of an expanded clone, and some rows leave it out.

TRBV28,-,TRBJ1-2,many,TGTGCCAGCAGTGGAGGGGTTAACTATGGCTACACCTTC,CASSGGVNYGYTF
TRBV12-3/TRBV12-4,TRBD1,TRBJ2-5,-,TGTGCCAGCAGTTGGAGACAGGGAGAGACCCAGTACTTC,CASSWRQGETQYF
TRBV7-8,-,TRBJ2-2,few,TGTGCCAGCAGCTTCCCCTTAGCCTCGGACGGGGAGCTGTTTTTT,CASSFPLASDGELFF
TRBV14,-,TRBJ2-7,few,TGTGCCAGCAGCCAATCGGACTTACCCTACGAGCAGTACTTC,CASSQSDLPYEQYF
TRBV5-6,-,TRBJ2-1,-,TGTGCCAGCAGCTTTAGGTCCTACAATGAGCAGTTCTTC,CASSFRSYNEQFF
TRBV20-1,-,TRBJ1-1,-,TGCAGTGCTAGAAACCCTGAAGGGGGGACTGAAGCTTTCTTT,CSARNPEGGTEAFF
TRBV29-1,-,TRBJ2-3,few,TGCAGCGTTTATTGGAGGGGTATTACGCAGTATTTT,CSVYWRGITQYF
TRBV2,TRBD2,TRBJ2-1,few,TGTGCCAGCTATAAGCGGGAGGGTTACAATGAGCAGTTCTTC,CASYKREGYNEQFF
TRBV12-3/TRBV12-4,-,TRBJ2-3,many,TGCGCCAGCAGCTTGACAGGAACTAGCACAGATACGCAGTATTTT,CASSLTGTSTDTQYF
TRBV7-9,TRBD1,TRBJ2-2,few,TGTGCCAGCGGTGGGAGGGACAGGGCGAGGACCGGGGAGCTGTTTTTT,CASGGRDRARTGELFF
TRBV5-1,-,TRBJ2-2,many,TGCGCCAGCAGCCCCCCCACAGGGAACACCGGGGAGCTGTTTTTT,CASSPPTGNTGELFF
TRBV5-1,TRBD2,TRBJ2-5,-,TGCGCCAGCAGCTTGGACACTAGCGGGCTGCAAGAGACCCAGTACTTC,CASSLDTSGLQETQYF
TRBV7-2,-,TRBJ2-7,few,TGTGCCAGCAGCTTTGGCTCGCGGATAGGCGAGCAGTACTTC,CASSFGSRIGEQYF
TRBV11-3,-,TRBJ1-4,-,TGTGCCAGCAGCTTCCAATCGGGAAGTAATGAAAAACTGTTTTTT,CASSFQSGSNEKLFF
TRBV7-9,-,TRBJ2-2,many,TGTGCCAGCAGCTCATACACCGGGGAGCTGTTTTTT,CASSSYTGELFF
TRBV12-3/TRBV12-4,-,TRBJ2-3,-,TGTGCCAGCAGTAGCCGACAGGTCGACACGCAGTATTTT,CASSSRQVDTQYF
TRBV6-5,TRBD1,TRBJ2-2,-,TGTGCCAGCAGTAACCGGGGACAGGCTACCGGGGAGCTGTTTTTT,CASSNRGQATGELFF
TRBV28,-,TRBJ1-2,-,TGTGCCAGCAGTCTTGACATTGGCGACTATGGCTACACCTTC,CASSLDIGDYGYTF
TRBV5-1,-,TRBJ2-3,few,TGCGCCAGCAACGTGTGGGGGAGCACAGATACGCAGTATTTT,CASNVWGSTDTQYF
TRBV10-2,TRBD1,TRBJ2-5,few,TGCGCCAGCAGCCGGGACAGGCCAATGGAGACCCAGTACTTC,CASSRDRPMETQYF
TRBV5-1,TRBD1,TRBJ1-6,-,TGCGCCAGCAGCTTGAGGGACAGAAGAGGAAATTCACCCCTCCACTTT,CASSLRDRRGNSPLHF
TRBV29-1,-,TRBJ1-1,-,TGCAGCTCCGAAATGGGGGGGCGAGAAGCTTTCTTT,CSSEMGGREAFF
TRBV7-9,TRBD1,TRBJ2-3,few,TGTGCCAGCAGCTCCCGGACAGGTGGTAGTAGCACAGATACGCAGTATTTT,CASSSRTGGSSTDTQYF
TRBV12-3/TRBV12-4,-,TRBJ2-5,few,TGTGCCAGCAGCAGACTAGTGGGCGCCCAAGAGACCCAGTACTTC,CASSRLVGAQETQYF
TRBV5-6,-,TRBJ2-7,few,TGTGCCAGCAGCTTGTTGGGACTCTCCTACGAGCAGTACTTC,CASSLLGLSYEQYF
TRBV12-3/TRBV12-4,-,TRBJ1-1,few,TGTGCCAGCAGTTTTGAGTTTCGGCGTGAGGTGAACACTGAAGCTTTCTTT,CASSFEFRREVNTEAFF
TRBV20-1,TRBD2,TRBJ2-7,-,TGCAGTGCTCCTGGACTAGCGGGAAAGGTCTACGAGCAGTACTTC,CSAPGLAGKVYEQYF
TRBV7-9,-,TRBJ2-2,few,TGTGCCAGCAGCTCGAATCTGGCCCCGAACACCGGGGAGCTGTTTTTT,CASSSNLAPNTGELFF
TRBV28,TRBD1,TRBJ2-7,few,TGTGCCAGCAGTAGAACTCGGACAGGGCAATTCTACGAGCAGTACTTC,CASSRTRTGQFYEQYF
TRBV2,-,TRBJ2-5,-,TGTGCCAGCAGTGAAGCGAACCTGCCCCGTGAGACCCAGTACTTC,CASSEANLPRETQYF
TRBV5-4,-,TRBJ1-2,-,TGTGCCAGCAGCTTGGAGACAGACTATGGCTACACCTTC,CASSLETDYGYTF
TRBV4-1,TRBD2,TRBJ2-1,-,TGCGCCAGCAGCCAACTAGGACTAGCGGGGGATTACAATGAGCAGTTCTTC,CASSQLGLAGDYNEQFF
TRBV27,TRBD1,TRBJ2-3,-,TGTGCCAGCAGCCATATCTTTACAGGGGACGATACGCAGTATTTT,CASSHIFTGDDTQYF